This entry describes one TCR beta chain. This entry belongs to a study of blood T cells in healthy people across ages. Through a sample-barcoded 5' primer and a J-beta primer mix, a second PCR was run for roughly 7 to 12 cycles. MiXCR, applied by TCRdb to the 5' RACE reads, yields one record per CDR3 protein. In the table there are some 1.8 million distinct CDR3 sequences, around 42% of which are singletons. The source material was blood. This receptor was identified in a human donor in good health.

The DNA for the CDR3 is TGCAGTGCTAGGAGACAGGGGTGGCACAATGAGCAGTTCTTC. Its translation is CSARRQGWHNEQFF. The gene calls are TRBV20-1 and TRBJ2-1, with 8 bases that match TRBD1. CDR3 size: 14 residues. V trimming: 3 bases; J trimming: 5 bases; junction bases outside the gene matches: 6. CDR1 and CDR2 (germline): DFQATT, SNEGSKA (reference sequence).